These 6 T cell receptor beta chains originate from one sample sequenced in a study of OX40 agonist ivuxolimab in advanced cancers. TCRdb keeps only in-frame clones here, not all; method: immunoSEQ multiplex PCR. This table holds about 35,000 clones, approximately 90% found once. The material sequenced was CD4+ or CD8+ T cells sorted from blood, taken in a trial of the OX40 agonist ivuxolimab. Source of these receptors: an adult with an advanced solid tumor such as melanoma, head and neck, liver or kidney cancer.

This clone was seen just once. An end of the junction does not agree with germline; a read error may underlie this. The rearrangement joins TRBV7-7 to TRBJ2-2; the D gene is possibly TRBD2 (7 bases). The CDR3 loop spans 16 amino acids. CDR1 SSHAT and CDR2 FNYEAQ come from the germline V gene (reference sequence). The DNA of the CDR3 is TGTGCTAGCAGCCCACTGGAGGGGGGGGACACCGGGGAGCTGTTTTTT. Its protein product is CASSPLEGGDTGELFF.

The J gene is TRBJ2-2, the V gene TRBV25-1; D remains unclear. The CDR3 has 13 amino acids. Deletions cut 11 bases from V and 7 bases from J, with 17 bases between. Germline CDR1 reads MGHDK; CDR2 reads SYGVNS. The CDR3 region is CASSLWGGGELFF. The CDR3 nucleotides read TGTGCCTCTTCGCTTTGGGGTGGCGGGGAGCTGTTTTTT.

V and J are TRBV6-1 and TRBJ2-7, with 8 bases aligning to TRBD1. CDR3 length: 13 residues. With V trimmed by 7 bases and J by 5 bases, 7 bases remained unmatched. Germline lookup yields CDR1 MNHNS and CDR2 SASEGT. The CDR3 loop is CASIGTGTNEQYF. CDR3 bases: TGTGCCAGCATAGGGACAGGTACCAACGAGCAGTACTTC.

V gene TRBV19 combines with J gene TRBJ1-4, with unresolved D. This CDR3 comprises 15 residues. The ends were cut back, 5 bases at V and 5 bases at J, with 15 bases in the middle. From germline, CDR1 is LNHDA and CDR2 SQIVND (reference sequence). The CDR3 reads CASSPRGGLNEKLFF. For the CDR3, the DNA is TGTGCCAGTAGTCCGCGGGGAGGGCTAAATGAAAAACTGTTTTTT.

The rearrangement links TRBV27 to TRBJ2-1; D unresolved. CDR3 length: 13 amino acids. CDR1 MNHEY and CDR2 SMNVEV come from the germline V gene (reference sequence). V lost 2 bases and J lost 4, with 6 bases in between. CDR3 sequence reads: CASSLSVYNEQFF. The CDR3 nucleotides read TGTGCCAGCAGTTTAAGTGTATACAATGAGCAGTTCTTC.

J is TRBJ2-4 and V is TRBV29-1; TRBD1 might be the D (6 bases). The CDR3 totals 16 residues. Trimming cost V 0 bases and J 0 bases, with 12 bases left between them. Looked up from germline, CDR1 is SQVTM and CDR2 is ANQGSEA. CDR3 DNA: TGCAGCGTTGAAGATCTTCGACAGGAAGCCAAAAACATTCAGTACTTC. Protein: CSVEDLRQEAKNIQYF.